This T cell receptor (beta chain) was identified during a study of T cells in Graves' hyperthyroidism and ophthalmopathy. Germline values: CDR1 SQVTM, CDR2 ANQGSEA. The V and J ends lost 6 bases and 7 bases respectively, with 16 bases between them. This CDR3 comprises 13 residues. Exclusion followed for patients with uncontrolled infection, other autoimmune disease, pregnancy or lactation. The sample holds many counts of this clonotype. Its antigen is not identified. Regions amplified from RNA transcripts were the TCR beta CDR3 regions. A set of HTBI primers served as the primers for a first-round RT-PCR of the TCR CDR3. TCRdb reanalysed the multiplex PCR reads using MiXCR and keeps one entry per CDR3 protein. Here the sample spans some 650,000 distinct CDR3 sequences, 16% being singletons. Findings and limits, study-wide: Separating ophthalmopathy from stable hyperthyroidism was achieved by a 13 V-J model. Appearing also in blood were most of the thyroid clonotypes expanded above 0.001. In validation, the model predicted ophthalmopathy. These predictions came a median roughly seven months before onset.

This receptor was taken from a woman aged 40-49 years with Graves' ophthalmopathy. Sequenced material: blood. The chain uses TRBV29-1 and TRBJ1-5; D gene unclear. CDR3 sequence reads: CSVLQNLGQPQHF. The CDR3 bases are TGCAGCGTGTTACAGAACCTAGGGCAGCCCCAGCATTTT. The full variable domain, in which reference TRBV29-1 and TRBJ1-5 provide the parts outside the CDR3, is SAVISQKPSRDICQRGTSLTIQCQVDSQVTMMFWYRQQPGQSLTLIATANQGSEATYESGFVIDKFPISRPNLTFSTLTVSNMSPEDSSIYLCSVLQNLGQPQHFGDGTRLSIL.